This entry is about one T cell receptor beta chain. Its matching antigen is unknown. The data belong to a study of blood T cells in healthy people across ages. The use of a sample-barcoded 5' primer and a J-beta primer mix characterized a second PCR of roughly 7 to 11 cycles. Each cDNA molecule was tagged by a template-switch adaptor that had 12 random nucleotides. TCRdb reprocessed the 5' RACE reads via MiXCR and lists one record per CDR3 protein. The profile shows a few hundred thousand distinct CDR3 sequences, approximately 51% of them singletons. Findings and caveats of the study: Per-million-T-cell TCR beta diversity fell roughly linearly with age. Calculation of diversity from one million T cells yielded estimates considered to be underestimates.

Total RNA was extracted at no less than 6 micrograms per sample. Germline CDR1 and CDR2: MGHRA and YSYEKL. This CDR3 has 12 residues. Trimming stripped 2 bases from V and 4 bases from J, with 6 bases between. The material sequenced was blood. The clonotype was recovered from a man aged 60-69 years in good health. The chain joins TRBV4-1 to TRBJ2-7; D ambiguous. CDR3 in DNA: TGCGCCAGCAGCCAACCCGATTACGAGCAGTACTTC. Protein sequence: CASSQPDYEQYF.